These T cell receptor beta chains were read from a single sample in a study of identifying expanded T cells in peripheral blood. Some clones are missing from TCRdb's copy, which holds only in-frame ones; the method was immunoSEQ multiplex PCR. The profile shows about 91,000 clones, 85% to 90% of them singletons. The sample taken for sequencing was blood. Receptors were obtained from a person between 18 and 70 years old in good health. Each CDR3 is given with its conserved first and last residue. D genes are given only for firm matches. Rows give clone size only sometimes, using once, few, many, or a class for an expanded clone.

TRBJ1-2 . 15 TRBV28 . CASSLGSQGSYGYTF TGTGCCAGCAGTTTGGGGAGCCAGGGAAGTTATGGCTACACCTTC
TRBJ2-2 . 15 TRBV27 TRBD1 CASSPDRGLNGELFF TGTGCCAGCAGTCCGGACAGGGGGCTTAACGGGGAGCTGTTTTTT
TRBJ2-1 . 15 TRBV9 TRBD1 CASSVEQGPYNEQFF TGTGCCAGCAGCGTAGAACAGGGGCCCTACAATGAGCAGTTCTTC
TRBJ2-2 few 15 TRBV4-2 . CASSQPGANTGELFF TGTGCCAGCAGCCAACCAGGGGCTAACACCGGGGAGCTGTTTTTT
TRBJ2-5 . 14 TRBV5-6 TRBD1 CASSYQGAGETQYF TGTGCCAGCAGCTATCAGGGGGCGGGGGAGACCCAGTACTTC
TRBJ2-7 . 14 TRBV28 TRBD1 CASSDRTGWLEQYF TGTGCCAGCAGTGACAGGACAGGGTGGCTCGAGCAGTACTTC
TRBJ2-1 . 11 TRBV2 . CASSPYNEQFF TGTGCCAGCAGCCCATACAATGAGCAGTTCTTC
TRBJ2-7 once 10 TRBV2 . CASMGSGEYF TGTGCCAGCATGGGATCCGGGGAGTACTTC
TRBJ2-5 . 13 TRBV7-6 . CASSLGLVGTQYF TGTGCCAGCAGCTTAGGACTAGTTGGGACCCAGTACTTC
TRBJ2-7 . 15 TRBV5-1 TRBD1 CASSHGDSPFYEQYF TGCGCCAGCAGCCACGGGGACAGCCCATTCTACGAGCAGTACTTC
TRBJ2-7 . 14 TRBV4-1 TRBD1 CASSHTGQDYEQYF TGCGCCAGCAGCCATACCGGACAGGACTACGAGCAGTACTTC
TRBJ2-1 once 22 TRBV19 TRBD1 CASSIPARGTGGAVSEANEQFF TGTGCCAGTAGTATACCTGCTCGGGGGACAGGGGGCGCGGTGAGCGAGGCGAATGAGCAGTTCTTC
TRBJ2-3 . 12 TRBV5-4 . CASSLYTDTQYF TGTGCCAGCAGCTTGTACACAGATACGCAGTATTTT
TRBJ2-3 . 14 TRBV10-3 TRBD2 CAIRPGGITDTQYF TGTGCCATCAGACCGGGGGGAATAACAGATACGCAGTATTTT
TRBJ2-7 . 17 TRBV19 TRBD2 CASSIGLAGSQLYEQYF TGTGCCAGTAGTATAGGGCTAGCGGGAAGTCAACTCTACGAGCAGTACTTC
TRBJ2-1 . 14 TRBV11-3 . CASSLEGSYNEQFF TGTGCCAGCAGCTTAGAGGGCTCCTACAATGAGCAGTTCTTC
TRBJ1-5 . 18 TRBV19 TRBD1 CASSRWDSRAYSNQPQHF TGTGCCAGTAGTAGATGGGACAGTCGGGCGTATAGCAATCAGCCCCAGCATTTT
TRBJ2-5 . 13 TRBV6-1 . CASTRAAQETQYF TGTGCCAGCACGAGGGCAGCTCAAGAGACCCAGTACTTC
TRBJ1-5 . 11 TRBV28 . CASTADQPQHF TGTGCCAGCACGGCGGACCAGCCCCAGCATTTT
TRBJ2-1 . 13 TRBV28 . CAVTQSSYNEQFF TGTGCCGTAACTCAGAGCTCCTACAATGAGCAGTTCTTC
TRBJ2-1 . 16 TRBV4-2 . CASSQVSSEPYNEQFF TGTGCCAGCAGCCAAGTGTCTAGCGAACCCTACAATGAGCAGTTCTTC
TRBJ2-4 few 14 TRBV5-6 . CASSLSQPGNIQYF TGTGCCAGCAGCTTGTCTCAGCCTGGAAACATTCAGTACTTC
TRBJ2-7 . 15 TRBV5-1 . CASSFDRDRAYEQYF TGCGCCAGCAGCTTCGACCGGGACCGAGCCTACGAGCAGTACTTC
TRBJ1-1 . 13 TRBV5-4 TRBD1 CASRTGGRTEAFF TGTGCCAGCAGGACAGGGGGTCGCACTGAAGCTTTCTTT
TRBJ1-6 . 14 TRBV28 TRBD1 CASRMDRNDSPLHF TGTGCCAGCAGGATGGACAGGAATGATTCACCCCTCCACTTT
TRBJ2-1 . 13 TRBV18 . CASSPSAYNEQFF TGTGCCAGCTCACCTTCAGCCTACAATGAGCAGTTCTTC
TRBJ1-1 . 16 TRBV2 . CASRGVQMSSGGEAFF TGTGCCAGCAGGGGGGTACAGATGTCCTCGGGGGGCGAAGCTTTCTTT
TRBJ2-1 . 18 TRBV5-5 . CASSFGPMTAKLHNEQFF TGTGCCAGCAGCTTCGGCCCGATGACGGCTAAACTCCACAATGAGCAGTTCTTC
TRBJ2-7 . 12 TRBV10-2 . CASSPDIYEQYF TGCGCCAGCAGTCCGGACATCTACGAGCAGTACTTC
TRBJ2-2 . 15 TRBV19 . CASSASRQISGELFF TGTGCCAGTAGTGCCTCTAGGCAGATATCCGGGGAGCTGTTTTTT
TRBJ2-1 . 16 TRBV5-1 TRBD2 CASRRTSGSSYNEQFF TGCGCCAGCAGGAGGACTAGCGGGAGCTCCTACAATGAGCAGTTCTTC
TRBJ2-5 . 14 TRBV18 . CASSPPSREETQYF TGTGCCAGCTCACCACCCTCTAGGGAAGAGACCCAGTACTTC
TRBJ2-1 . 14 TRBV25-1 TRBD2 CASSGTSGSHEQFF TGTGCCAGCAGTGGGACTAGCGGGAGTCATGAGCAGTTCTTC
TRBJ2-5 once 13 TRBV5-1 TRBD1 CASSSTGDETQYF TGCGCCAGCAGCTCTACAGGGGACGAGACCCAGTACTTC
TRBJ1-1 . 16 TRBV4-2 . CASSREPDSRITEAFF TGTGCCAGCAGCCGAGAACCGGACAGTCGGATCACTGAAGCTTTCTTT